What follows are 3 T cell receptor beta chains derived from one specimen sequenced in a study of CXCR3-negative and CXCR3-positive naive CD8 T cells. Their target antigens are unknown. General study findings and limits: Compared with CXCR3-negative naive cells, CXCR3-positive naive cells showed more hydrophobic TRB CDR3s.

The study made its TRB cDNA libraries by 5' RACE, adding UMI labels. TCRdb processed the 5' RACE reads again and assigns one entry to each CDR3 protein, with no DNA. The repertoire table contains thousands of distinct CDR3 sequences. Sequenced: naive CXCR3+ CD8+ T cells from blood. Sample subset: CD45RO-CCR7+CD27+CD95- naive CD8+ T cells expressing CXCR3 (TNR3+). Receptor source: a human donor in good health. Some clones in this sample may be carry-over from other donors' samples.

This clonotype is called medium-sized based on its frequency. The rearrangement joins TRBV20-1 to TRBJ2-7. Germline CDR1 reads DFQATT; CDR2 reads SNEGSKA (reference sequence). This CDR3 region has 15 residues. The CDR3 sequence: CSAREPAQPSYEQYF.

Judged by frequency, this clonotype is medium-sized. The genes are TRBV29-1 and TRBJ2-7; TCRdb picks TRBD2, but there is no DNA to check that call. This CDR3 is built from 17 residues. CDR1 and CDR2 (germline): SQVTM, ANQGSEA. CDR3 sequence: CSAGLAGGKYRSYEQYF.

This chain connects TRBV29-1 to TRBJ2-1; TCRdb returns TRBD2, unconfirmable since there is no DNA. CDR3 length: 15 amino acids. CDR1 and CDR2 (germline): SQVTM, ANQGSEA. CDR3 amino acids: CSVLTGTATYNEQFF.